The T cell receptor (beta chain) described here comes from a study of CD8+ T cells in alopecia areata. Findings of the study overall: Significant decreases in scalp clonality and expanded CD8+ clones followed tofacitinib treatment.

As to this clone: Its antigen is currently unknown.

This CDR3 contains 12 residues. Germline loops: CDR1 MNHEY, CDR2 SVGAGI. Deletions cut 1 base from V and 11 bases from J, with 11 bases between. Described treatment: oral pan-JAK inhibitor, 5-10 mg twice daily. Alopecia areata patients provided lesional scalp punch biopsies and peripheral blood, both collected for the study. Reverse transcribed after extraction, RNA yielded cDNA as the sequencing template. The repertoire was sequenced with immunoSEQ multiplex PCR; TCRdb's copy has only in-frame clones and lacks some. The sample lists 210,000 or so clones, more than 60% occurring once. The sample was CD4+ T cells sorted from blood, taken at approximately week 44, from a patient treated with tofacitinib. The TCR originated in a human donor with alopecia areata. This sequence joins TRBV6-5 and TRBJ1-2, with D perhaps matching TRBD1 (5 bases). In nucleotides, the CDR3 is TGTGCCAGCAGTTACTTAGGGCGGGGGTACACCTTC. It translates to CASSYLGRGYTF.